Detailed here is one TCR beta chain. The target antigen is unknown. A read error may produce the germline difference seen at one junction end. Time point given: after neoadjuvant nivolumab, at surgical resection. These data are taken from a study of neoadjuvant anti-PD-1 for oral cavity cancer. Study-wide points: TCR analyses covered only three patients per response group. Post-nivolumab, blood T cell clonality was significantly elevated in non-responders.

The CDR3 covers 15 residues. The germline CDR1 and CDR2 sequences are SGHRS and YFSETQ. Libraries were prepared by immunoSEQ multiplex PCR; TCRdb keeps only in-frame clonotypes and omits some of them. The sample lists roughly 15,000 clones, around 79% occurring once. The receptor was derived from a person aged 35 to 85 with oral cavity squamous cell carcinoma. The chain is built from TRBV5-1 and TRBJ2-3; maybe TRBD2 (6 bases). The source was PBMCs, collected after nivolumab (anti-PD-1) treatment. In DNA form, the CDR3 reads TGCGCCAGCAGCTTGATGGACGGGAGCATAGATACGCAGTATTTT. Protein product: CASSLMDGSIDTQYF.